This is a list of T cell receptor beta chains from one sample in a study of control samples from healthy donors and cancer patients. TCRdb's table, derived via immunoSEQ multiplex PCR, lists solely in-frame clones and lacks some. The sample includes approximately 97,000 clones, approximately 80% of them seen just once. Specimen: blood. These receptors were taken from a man younger than 40 in good health. CDR3s include the opening cysteine and the closing phenylalanine or tryptophan. The D gene is left open where the match is weak. Clone size is stated in some rows and not others, as once, few, many or a class when expanded.

v_call	clone_size	d_call	j_call	cdr3_aa	cdr3_nt
TRBV15	NA	TRBD1	TRBJ1-3	CATSRDIGTGLSGNTIYF	TGTGCCACCAGCAGAGATATAGGGACAGGCCTCTCTGGAAACACCATATATTTT
TRBV7-9	NA	NA	TRBJ1-2	CASSWGGLKTGGYTF	TGTGCCAGCAGCTGGGGGGGACTAAAGACGGGCGGCTACACCTTC
TRBV28	NA	NA	TRBJ1-5	CASSLPGENQPQHF	TGTGCCAGCAGTTTACCAGGGGAAAATCAGCCCCAGCATTTT
TRBV7-9	NA	TRBD2	TRBJ2-1	CASASGSSSYNEQFF	TGTGCCAGCGCTAGCGGGTCGAGCTCCTACAATGAGCAGTTCTTC
TRBV5-1	NA	TRBD1	TRBJ2-3	CASSFSGGIGTDTQYF	TGCGCCAGCAGCTTCTCAGGGGGCATCGGCACAGATACGCAGTATTTT
TRBV9	once	NA	TRBJ1-5	CASSPGSLNQPQHF	TGTGCCAGCAGCCCCGGGTCTCTCAATCAGCCCCAGCATTTT
TRBV6-5	NA	TRBD1	TRBJ1-1	CASRPLQGADTEAFF	TGTGCCAGCAGGCCTCTCCAGGGGGCTGACACTGAAGCTTTCTTT
TRBV27	NA	NA	TRBJ2-3	CASSRSGSSTDTQYF	TGTGCCAGCAGTAGGTCAGGGTCTAGCACAGATACGCAGTATTTT
TRBV18	NA	TRBD1	TRBJ1-2	CASSPPPGGYGYTF	TGTGCCAGCTCACCACCTCCAGGGGGCTATGGCTACACCTTC
TRBV2	few	TRBD1	TRBJ2-5	CASDRGQETQYF	TGTGCCAGCGACAGGGGCCAAGAGACCCAGTACTTC
TRBV6-5	NA	TRBD1	TRBJ1-2	CASSRTGDDGYTF	TGTGCCAGCAGTCGAACAGGGGATGATGGCTACACCTTC
TRBV7-3	NA	NA	TRBJ1-1	CASSLGGGTEAFF	TGTGCCAGCAGCTTAGGAGGGGGAACTGAAGCTTTCTTT
TRBV4-1	few	TRBD1	TRBJ1-5	CASSQGDRGFVEPQHF	TGCGCCAGCAGCCAGGGGGACAGGGGGTTTGTCGAGCCCCAGCATTTT
TRBV5-8	NA	NA	TRBJ1-6	CASTNKIRAGNSPLHF	TGTGCCAGCACCAATAAAATCAGGGCGGGCAATTCACCCCTCCACTTT
TRBV6-1	NA	NA	TRBJ1-2	CASSELMGRGYGYTF	TGTGCCAGCAGTGAATTAATGGGTCGGGGCTATGGCTACACCTTC
TRBV7-9	NA	NA	TRBJ2-3	CASSPDTDTQYF	TGTGCCAGCAGCCCGGACACAGATACGCAGTATTTT
TRBV2	NA	NA	TRBJ2-1	CASSGLNEQFF	TGTGCCAGCAGTGGGCTCAATGAGCAGTTCTTC
TRBV15	few	NA	TRBJ1-5	CATSFDQPQHF	TGTGCCACCTCCTTCGATCAGCCCCAGCATTTT
TRBV6-5	NA	NA	TRBJ1-4	CASKTGPVGEKLFF	TGTGCCAGCAAAACCGGGCCGGTTGGTGAAAAACTGTTTTTT
TRBV29-1	once	TRBD1	TRBJ1-1	CSVGTGGVGSEAFF	TGCAGCGTTGGGACAGGGGGCGTAGGGTCTGAAGCTTTCTTT
TRBV19	NA	NA	TRBJ1-6	CASSPQVISPLHF	TGTGCCAGTAGTCCGCAGGTGATTTCACCCCTCCACTTT
TRBV25-1	once	NA	TRBJ1-2	CASSEHNRDYGYTF	TGTGCCAGCAGTGAGCATAACCGGGACTATGGCTACACCTTC
TRBV2	NA	TRBD2	TRBJ2-1	CASFSGGAYNEQFF	TGTGCCAGCTTTAGCGGGGGGGCCTACAATGAGCAGTTCTTC
TRBV19	few	TRBD1	TRBJ1-1	CASSRATGLGTEAFF	TGTGCCAGTAGTAGAGCGACAGGGCTTGGCACTGAAGCTTTCTTT
TRBV18	NA	TRBD1	TRBJ1-4	CASSRQGDRTSTNEKLFF	TGTGCCAGCTCCCGTCAGGGGGACAGAACCTCAACTAATGAAAAACTGTTTTTT
TRBV5-8	NA	TRBD1	TRBJ2-3	CASSPGTGRTDTQYF	TGTGCCAGCAGCCCCGGGACAGGGAGGACAGATACGCAGTATTTT
TRBV10-3	NA	NA	TRBJ2-3	CAISDARGIGTDTQYF	TGTGCCATCAGTGACGCTCGGGGGATCGGCACAGATACGCAGTATTTT
TRBV30	NA	NA	TRBJ1-1	CAWSVGGYMNTEAFF	TGTGCCTGGAGTGTTGGAGGGTACATGAACACTGAAGCTTTCTTT
TRBV29-1	once	TRBD2	TRBJ2-3	CSAKGLAGGTDTQYF	TGCAGCGCCAAGGGACTAGCGGGGGGAACAGATACGCAGTATTTT
TRBV18	NA	NA	TRBJ1-1	CASSPPRGQNTEAFF	TGTGCCAGCTCACCACCCCGGGGCCAGAACACTGAAGCTTTCTTT
TRBV5-6	NA	TRBD1	TRBJ1-1	CASSLDEEDRRSGAFF	TGTGCCAGCAGCTTGGACGAAGAGGACAGGAGGAGCGGAGCTTTCTTT
TRBV6-1	NA	TRBD1	TRBJ2-3	CASSEETGSGTDTQYF	TGTGCCAGCAGTGAGGAGACAGGGAGTGGCACAGATACGCAGTATTTT
TRBV7-8	NA	NA	TRBJ1-6	CASSFRQAGSPLHF	TGTGCCAGCAGCTTCCGACAGGCTGGTTCACCCCTCCACTTT
TRBV10-3	NA	NA	TRBJ1-2	CAISPNNYGYTF	TGTGCCATCAGCCCGAATAACTATGGCTACACCTTC